The entry that follows covers one TCR beta chain sequence. Its cognate antigen is unknown. Measured with immunoSEQ multiplex PCR; TCRdb has only the in-frame clones, and not every one. The table has 13,000 or so clones, around nine tenths seen once. The sample belongs to a study of T cell clonotyping in hematopoietic cell transplantation. Overall study results and limits: Without cell sorting, CD4 versus CD8 contributions remain unresolved. Few recipient clonotypes overlapped donors; over 95% were de novo at given depth. Pathologically expanded recipient clonotypes increased progressively from day 30 to day 180 as diversity fell. Graft donor and pretransplant recipient Inverse Simpson Index values predicted broader posttransplant TCR diversity.

The sample was peripheral blood mononuclear cells. This receptor was taken from a man under 40 in good health. Some clones in this sample may be carry-over from other donors' samples.

CDR3 in amino acids: CASSHRLSTSGTNTGELFF. The CDR3 DNA reads TGTGCCAGCAGCCACCGCCTTTCGACTAGCGGGACGAACACCGGGGAGCTGTTTTTT. The V and J genes are TRBV4-2 and TRBJ2-2; 11 nucleotides match TRBD2. Germline CDR1 reads LGHNA; CDR2 reads YNFKEQ. V was pared by 3 bases and J by 0 bases, with 9 bases of the junction left unmatched. The CDR3 covers 19 residues.